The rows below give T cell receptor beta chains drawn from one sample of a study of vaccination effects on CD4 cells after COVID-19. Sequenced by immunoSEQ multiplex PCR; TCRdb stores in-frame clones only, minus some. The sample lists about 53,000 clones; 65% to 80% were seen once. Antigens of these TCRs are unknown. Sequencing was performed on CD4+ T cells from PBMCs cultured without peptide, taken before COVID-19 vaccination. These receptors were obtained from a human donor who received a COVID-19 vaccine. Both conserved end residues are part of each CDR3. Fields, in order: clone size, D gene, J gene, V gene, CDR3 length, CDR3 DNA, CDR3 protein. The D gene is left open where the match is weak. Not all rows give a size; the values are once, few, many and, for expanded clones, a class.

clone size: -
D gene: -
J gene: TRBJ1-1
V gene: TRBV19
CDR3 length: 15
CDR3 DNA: TGTGCCAGTAGTATAAACGGCTTCAAGAACACTGAAGCTTTCTTT
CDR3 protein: CASSINGFKNTEAFF

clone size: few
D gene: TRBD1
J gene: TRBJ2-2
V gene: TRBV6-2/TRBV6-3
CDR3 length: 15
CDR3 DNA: TGTGCCAGCAGTTATTGGGGACAGGGGTCCGGGGAGCTGTTTTTT
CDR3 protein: CASSYWGQGSGELFF

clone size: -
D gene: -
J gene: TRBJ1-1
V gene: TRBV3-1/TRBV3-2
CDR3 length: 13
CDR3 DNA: TGTGCCAGCAGCCGGCAGATGAACACTGAAGCTTTCTTT
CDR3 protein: CASSRQMNTEAFF

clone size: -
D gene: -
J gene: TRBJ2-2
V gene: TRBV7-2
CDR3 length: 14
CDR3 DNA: TGTGCCAGCAGCTTGCGAGTCCAGACCGGGGAGCTGTTTTTT
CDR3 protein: CASSLRVQTGELFF

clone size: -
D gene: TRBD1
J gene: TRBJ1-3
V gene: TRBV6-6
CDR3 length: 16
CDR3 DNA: TGTGCCAGCAGCCAAAACCCCGGGACAGGGGGAAACACCATATATTTT
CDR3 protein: CASSQNPGTGGNTIYF

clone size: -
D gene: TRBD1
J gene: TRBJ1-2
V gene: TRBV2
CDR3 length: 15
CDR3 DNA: TGTGCCATGACCAGGGACAGGGTGTCGAACTATGGCTACACCTTC
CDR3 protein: CAMTRDRVSNYGYTF

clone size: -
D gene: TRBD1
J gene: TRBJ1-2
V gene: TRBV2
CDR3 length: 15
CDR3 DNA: TGTGCCAGCACCTTCGAGGGACAGGGGAACTATGGCTACACCTTC
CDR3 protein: CASTFEGQGNYGYTF

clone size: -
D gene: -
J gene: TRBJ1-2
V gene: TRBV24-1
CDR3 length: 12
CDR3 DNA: TGTGCCACCAGTGACACAGGGTACGGCTACACCTTC
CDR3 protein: CATSDTGYGYTF

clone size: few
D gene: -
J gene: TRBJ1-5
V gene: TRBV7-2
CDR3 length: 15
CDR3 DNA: TGTGCCAGCAGCTTATGGCCAGGGGATAATCAGCCCCAGCATTTT
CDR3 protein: CASSLWPGDNQPQHF

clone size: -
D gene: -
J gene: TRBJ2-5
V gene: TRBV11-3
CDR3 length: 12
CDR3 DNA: TGTGCCAGCGGGCTAGCCCAAGAGACCCAGTACTTC
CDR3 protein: CASGLAQETQYF

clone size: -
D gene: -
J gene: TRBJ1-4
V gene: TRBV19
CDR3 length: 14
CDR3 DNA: TGTGCCAGTAGTATCTCACAGGCGAATGAAAAACTGTTTTTT
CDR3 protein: CASSISQANEKLFF

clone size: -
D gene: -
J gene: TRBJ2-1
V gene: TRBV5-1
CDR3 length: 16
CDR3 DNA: TGCGCCAGCAGCTCGTCAGGGGGGGGTACCTACAATGAGCAGTTCTTC
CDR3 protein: CASSSSGGGTYNEQFF

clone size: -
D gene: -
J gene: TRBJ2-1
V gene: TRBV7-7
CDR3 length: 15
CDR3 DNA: TGTGCCAGCGGACCTACAGGGTCCTCCTACAATGAGCAGTTCTTC
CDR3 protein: CASGPTGSSYNEQFF

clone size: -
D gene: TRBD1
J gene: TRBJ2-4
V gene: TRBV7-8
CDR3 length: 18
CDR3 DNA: TGTGCCAGCAGCTTAGCGGGACAGACCCCGGGGGCCAAAAACATTCAGTACTTC
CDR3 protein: CASSLAGQTPGAKNIQYF

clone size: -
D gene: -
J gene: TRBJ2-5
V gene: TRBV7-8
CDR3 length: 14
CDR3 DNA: TGTGCCAGCAGCTTCCGTGCCCAGGGGGAGACCCAGTACTTC
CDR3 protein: CASSFRAQGETQYF

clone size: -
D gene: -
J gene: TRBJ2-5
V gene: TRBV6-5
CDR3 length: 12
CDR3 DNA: TGTGCCAGCAGTTACTCTAAAGAGACCCAGTACTTC
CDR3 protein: CASSYSKETQYF

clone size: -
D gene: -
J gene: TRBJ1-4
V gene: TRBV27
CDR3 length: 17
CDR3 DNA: TGTGCCAGCAGTCCGCAGCCATACAGTGCAACTAATGAAAAACTGTTTTTT
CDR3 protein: CASSPQPYSATNEKLFF

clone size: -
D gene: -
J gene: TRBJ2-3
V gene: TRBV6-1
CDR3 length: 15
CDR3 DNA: TGTGCCAGCAGTGAACCAGGGCGGTTGGCAGATACGCAGTATTTT
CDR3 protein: CASSEPGRLADTQYF

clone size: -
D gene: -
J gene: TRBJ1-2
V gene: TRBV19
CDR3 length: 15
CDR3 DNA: TGTGCCAGTAGTCTCACCCGCAGGCGGACGGACGGCTACACCTTC
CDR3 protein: CASSLTRRRTDGYTF

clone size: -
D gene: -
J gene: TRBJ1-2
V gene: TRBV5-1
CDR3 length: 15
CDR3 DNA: TGCGCCAGCAGCTTCGCCGATGCGACAAACTATGGCTACACCTTC
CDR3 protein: CASSFADATNYGYTF

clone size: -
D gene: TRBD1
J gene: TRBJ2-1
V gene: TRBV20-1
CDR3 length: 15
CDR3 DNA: TGCAGTGCTAGTAAGGGGACAGGGGGCCTGCGTGAGCAGTTCTTC
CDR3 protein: CSASKGTGGLREQFF

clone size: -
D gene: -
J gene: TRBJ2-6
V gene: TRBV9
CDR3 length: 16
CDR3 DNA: TGTGCCAGCAGCGTGGGACTCCACTCTGGGGCCAACGTCCTGACTTTC
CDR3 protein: CASSVGLHSGANVLTF

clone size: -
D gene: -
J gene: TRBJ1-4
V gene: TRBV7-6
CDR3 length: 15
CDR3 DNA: TGTGCCAGCAGCTTCCCGGGACAAGCGCAAGGAAAACTGTTTTTT
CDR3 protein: CASSFPGQAQGKLFF

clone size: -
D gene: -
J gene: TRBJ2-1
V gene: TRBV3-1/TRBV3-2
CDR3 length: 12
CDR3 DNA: TGTGCCAGCAGCCCGGGCGGCAATGAGCAGTTCTTC
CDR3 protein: CASSPGGNEQFF

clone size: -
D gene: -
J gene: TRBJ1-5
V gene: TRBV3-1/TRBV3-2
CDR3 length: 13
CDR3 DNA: TGTGCCAGCAGCGCCAAATTGGATCAGCCCCAGCATTTT
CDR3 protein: CASSAKLDQPQHF

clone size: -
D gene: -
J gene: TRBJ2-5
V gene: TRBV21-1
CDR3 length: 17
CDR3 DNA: TGTGCCAGCAGCAAAGTCGCCGGCCGGGGGGCCCAAGAGACCCAGTACTTC
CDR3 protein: CASSKVAGRGAQETQYF

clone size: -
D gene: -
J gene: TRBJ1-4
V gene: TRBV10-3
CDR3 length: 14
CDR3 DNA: TGTGCCATCAGTGAGTCCGGGGGGAATGAAAAACTGTTTTTT
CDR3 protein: CAISESGGNEKLFF

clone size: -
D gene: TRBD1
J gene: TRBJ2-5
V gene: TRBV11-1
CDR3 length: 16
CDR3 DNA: TGTGCCAGCAGCGCACGGGACAGGGGGTACCAAGAGACCCAGTACTTC
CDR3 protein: CASSARDRGYQETQYF

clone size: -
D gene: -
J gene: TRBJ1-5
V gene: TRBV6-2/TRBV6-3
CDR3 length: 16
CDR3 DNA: TGTGCCAGCAGTCCGGGTGGCACAGCTAGCAATCAGCCCCAGCATTTT
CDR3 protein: CASSPGGTASNQPQHF

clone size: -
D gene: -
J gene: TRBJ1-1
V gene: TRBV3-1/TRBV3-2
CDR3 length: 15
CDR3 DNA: TGTGCCAGCAGCCTTTACTCACAGGGGAACACTGAAGCTTTCTTT
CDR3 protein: CASSLYSQGNTEAFF

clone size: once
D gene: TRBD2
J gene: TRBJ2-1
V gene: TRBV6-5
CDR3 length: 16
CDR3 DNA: TGTGCCAGCAGTTTCAATAGCGGCGGGGGGACTTTGAAGCAGTTCTTC
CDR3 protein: CASSFNSGGGTLKQFF

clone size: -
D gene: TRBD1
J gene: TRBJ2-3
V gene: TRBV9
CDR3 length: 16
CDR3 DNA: TGTGCCAGCAGCGTGGGGACAGGGGCGGACACAGATACGCAGTATTTT
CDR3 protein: CASSVGTGADTDTQYF

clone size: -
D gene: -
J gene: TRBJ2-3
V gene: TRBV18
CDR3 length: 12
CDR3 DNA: TGTGCCAGCTCAACAGGGCCAGATACGCAGTATTTT
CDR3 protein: CASSTGPDTQYF

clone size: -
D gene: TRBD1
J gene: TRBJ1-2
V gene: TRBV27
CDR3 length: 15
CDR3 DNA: TGTGCCAGCAGTTTAGGGCAGGGGGATGGCTATGGCTACACCTTC
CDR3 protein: CASSLGQGDGYGYTF

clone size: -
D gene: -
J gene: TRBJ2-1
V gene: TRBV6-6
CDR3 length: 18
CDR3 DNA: TGTGCCAGCAGTCCCCGAAGGGCGTCAGGGTCCTCCTACAATGAGCAGTTCTTC
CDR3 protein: CASSPRRASGSSYNEQFF

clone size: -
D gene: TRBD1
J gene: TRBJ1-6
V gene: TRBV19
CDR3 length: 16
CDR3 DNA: TGTGCCAGTAAGGGACAGGGTAACTCCTATAATTCACCCCTCCACTTT
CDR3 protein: CASKGQGNSYNSPLHF

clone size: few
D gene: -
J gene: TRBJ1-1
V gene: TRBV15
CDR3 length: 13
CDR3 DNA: TGTGCCACCAGATCAAGATTGAACACTGAAGCTTTCTTT
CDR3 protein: CATRSRLNTEAFF

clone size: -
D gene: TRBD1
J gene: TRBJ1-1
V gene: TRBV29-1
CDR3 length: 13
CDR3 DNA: TGCAGCGTTGGGGACAGAAGGACGGCTGAAGCTTTCTTT
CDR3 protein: CSVGDRRTAEAFF

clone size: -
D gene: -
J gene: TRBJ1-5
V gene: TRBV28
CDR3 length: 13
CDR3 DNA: TGTGCCACCGAAGTAGGGCGCAATCAGCCCCAGCATTTT
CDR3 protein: CATEVGRNQPQHF

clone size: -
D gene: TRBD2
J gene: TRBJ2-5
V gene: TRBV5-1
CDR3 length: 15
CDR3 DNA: TGCGCCAGCACCCCAGTAGCGGGGGGACGGGAGACCCAGTACTTC
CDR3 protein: CASTPVAGGRETQYF

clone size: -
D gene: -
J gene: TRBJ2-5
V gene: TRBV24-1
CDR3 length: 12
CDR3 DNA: TGTGCCACCAGTGATCCCTTCGAGACCCAGTACTTC
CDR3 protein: CATSDPFETQYF

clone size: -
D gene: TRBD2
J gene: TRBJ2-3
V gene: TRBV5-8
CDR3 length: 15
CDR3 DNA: TGTGCCAGCAGCCCTGAGGGGAGGGCCACAGATACGCAGTATTTT
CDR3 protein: CASSPEGRATDTQYF

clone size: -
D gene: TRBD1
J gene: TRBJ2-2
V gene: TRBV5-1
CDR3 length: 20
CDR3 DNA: TGCGCCAGCAGGGACTCTCTAAGGACAGGGCTACGGCTTCGGACCGGGGAGCTGTTTTTT
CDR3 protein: CASRDSLRTGLRLRTGELFF

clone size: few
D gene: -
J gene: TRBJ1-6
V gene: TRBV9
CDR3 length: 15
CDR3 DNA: TGTGCCAGCAGCGTATTTAGCTCCTATAATTCACCCCTCCACTTT
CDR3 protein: CASSVFSSYNSPLHF

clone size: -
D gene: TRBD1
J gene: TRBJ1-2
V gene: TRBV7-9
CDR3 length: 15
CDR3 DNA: TGTGCCAGCAGCTTATGGGACAGGGAGGCCTATGGCTACACCTTC
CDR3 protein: CASSLWDREAYGYTF

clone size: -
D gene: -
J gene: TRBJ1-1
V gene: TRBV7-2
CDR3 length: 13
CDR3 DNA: TGTGCCAGCAGCGCCCAGGGGAACACTGAAGCTTTCTTT
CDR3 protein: CASSAQGNTEAFF

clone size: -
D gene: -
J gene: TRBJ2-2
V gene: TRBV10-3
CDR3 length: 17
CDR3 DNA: TGTGCCATCAGTGGTTCAGCGGGCAGGTCGCACACCGGGGAGCTGTTTTTT
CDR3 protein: CAISGSAGRSHTGELFF

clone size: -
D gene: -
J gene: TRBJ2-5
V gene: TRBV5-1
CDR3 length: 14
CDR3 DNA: TGCGCCAGCAGCTTAGACCGGGGGGCAGAGACCCAGTACTTC
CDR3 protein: CASSLDRGAETQYF

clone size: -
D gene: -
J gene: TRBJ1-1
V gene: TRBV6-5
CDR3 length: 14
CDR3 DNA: TGTGCCAGCAGTTACCAGGGGTTGGGCACTGAAGCTTTCTTT
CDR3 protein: CASSYQGLGTEAFF

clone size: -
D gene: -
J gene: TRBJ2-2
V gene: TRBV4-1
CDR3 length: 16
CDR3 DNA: TGCGCCAGCAGCCGGGACGGCGGGGTGGACACCGGGGAGCTGTTTTTT
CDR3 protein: CASSRDGGVDTGELFF

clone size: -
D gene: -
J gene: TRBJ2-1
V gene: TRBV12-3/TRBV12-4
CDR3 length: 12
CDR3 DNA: TGTGCCAGCAGGGGGAGGAACAATGAGCAGTTCTTC
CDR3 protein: CASRGRNNEQFF